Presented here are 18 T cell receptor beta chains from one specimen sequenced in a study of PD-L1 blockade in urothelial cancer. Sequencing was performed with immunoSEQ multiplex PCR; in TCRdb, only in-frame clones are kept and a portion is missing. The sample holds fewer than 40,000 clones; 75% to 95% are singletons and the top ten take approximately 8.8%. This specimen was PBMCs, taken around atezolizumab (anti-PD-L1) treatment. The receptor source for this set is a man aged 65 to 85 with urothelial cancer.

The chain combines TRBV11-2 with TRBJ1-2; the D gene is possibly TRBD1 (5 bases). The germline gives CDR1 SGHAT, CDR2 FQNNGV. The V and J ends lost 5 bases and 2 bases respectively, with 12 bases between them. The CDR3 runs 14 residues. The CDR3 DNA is TGTGCCAGCAGCCAGTCGACAGCGAACTATGGCTACACCTTC. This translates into CASSQSTANYGYTF. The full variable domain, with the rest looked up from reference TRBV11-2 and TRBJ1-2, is EAGVAQSPRYKIIEKRQSVAFWCNPISGHATLYWYQQILGQGPKLLIQFQNNGVVDDSQLPKDRFSAERLKGVDSTLKIQPAKLEDSAVYLCASSQSTANYGYTFGSGTRLTVV.

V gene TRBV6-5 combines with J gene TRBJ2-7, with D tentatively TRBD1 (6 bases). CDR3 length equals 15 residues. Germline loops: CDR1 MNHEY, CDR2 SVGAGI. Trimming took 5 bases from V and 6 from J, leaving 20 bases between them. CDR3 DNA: TGTGCCAGCAGTCCCATCGAGACAGGCCCGCGCGAGCAGTACTTC. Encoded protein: CASSPIETGPREQYF.

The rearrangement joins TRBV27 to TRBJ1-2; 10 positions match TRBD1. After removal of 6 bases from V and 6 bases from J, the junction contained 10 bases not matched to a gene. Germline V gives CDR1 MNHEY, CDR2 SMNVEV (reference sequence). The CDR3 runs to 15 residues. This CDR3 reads CASSHRDRGRDGYTF. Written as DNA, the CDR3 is TGTGCCAGCAGCCACCGGGACAGGGGTCGGGATGGCTACACCTTC.

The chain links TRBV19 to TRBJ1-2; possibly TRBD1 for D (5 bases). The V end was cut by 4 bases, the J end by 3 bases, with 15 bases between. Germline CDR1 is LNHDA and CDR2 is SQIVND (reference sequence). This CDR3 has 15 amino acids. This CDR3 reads CASSSMGAGHYGYTF. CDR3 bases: TGTGCCAGTAGTAGTATGGGAGCGGGACACTATGGCTACACCTTC.

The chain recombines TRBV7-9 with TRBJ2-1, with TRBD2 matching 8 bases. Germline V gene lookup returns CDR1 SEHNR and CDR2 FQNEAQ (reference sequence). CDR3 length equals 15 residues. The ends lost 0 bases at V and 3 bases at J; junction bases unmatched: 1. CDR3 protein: CASSLALADYNEQFF. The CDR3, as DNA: TGTGCCAGCAGCTTAGCACTAGCGGACTACAATGAGCAGTTCTTC.

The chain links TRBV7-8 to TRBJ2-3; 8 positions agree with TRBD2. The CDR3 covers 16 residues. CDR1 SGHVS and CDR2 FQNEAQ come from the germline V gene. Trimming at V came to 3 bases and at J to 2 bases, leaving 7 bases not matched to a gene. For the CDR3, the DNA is TGTGCCAGCAGCTTCTCCGAGCGGGAGAACACAGATACGCAGTATTTT. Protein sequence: CASSFSERENTDTQYF. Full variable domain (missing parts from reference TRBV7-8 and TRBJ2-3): GAGVSQSPRYKVAKRGQDVALRCDPISGHVSLFWYQQALGQGPEFLTYFQNEAQLDKSGLPSDRFFAERPEGSVSTLKIQRTQQEDSAVYLCASSFSERENTDTQYFGPGTRLTVL.

CDR3 nucleotide sequence: TGTGCCTGGAGGGGCGGGATTGTCACCGGGGAGCTGTTTTTT. Encoded protein: CAWRGGIVTGELFF. The chain uses TRBV30 and TRBJ2-2; perhaps TRBD2 as D (6 bases). The CDR3 is 14 amino acids. Germline CDR1 is GTSNPN and CDR2 is SVGIG (reference sequence). With 3 bases removed from V and 4 bases from J, the gap between germline ends came to 12 bases.

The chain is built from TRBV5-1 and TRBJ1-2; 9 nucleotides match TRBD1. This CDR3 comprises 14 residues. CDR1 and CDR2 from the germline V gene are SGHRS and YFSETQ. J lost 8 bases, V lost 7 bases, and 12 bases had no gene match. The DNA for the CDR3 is TGCGCCAGCCGCTCGGGACAGGGAGAGGGCGGCTACACCTTC. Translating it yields CASRSGQGEGGYTF.

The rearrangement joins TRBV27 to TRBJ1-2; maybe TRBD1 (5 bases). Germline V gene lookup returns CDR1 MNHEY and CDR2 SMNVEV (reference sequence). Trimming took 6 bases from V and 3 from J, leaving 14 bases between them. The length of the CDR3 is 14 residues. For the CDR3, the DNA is TGTGCCAGCAGAGACGATTGGGACTACTATGGCTACACCTTC. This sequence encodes CASRDDWDYYGYTF.

The CDR3 DNA sequence: TGTGCCAGCAGGGGAGCTAGCAATGAGCAGTTCTTC. Amino acids: CASRGASNEQFF. J is TRBJ2-1 and V is TRBV6-5, with a possible D match to TRBD2 (5 bases). CDR1 MNHEY and CDR2 SVGAGI come from the germline V gene. The CDR3 has 12 residues. Trimming removed 6 bases at V and 6 bases at J, with 9 bases between.

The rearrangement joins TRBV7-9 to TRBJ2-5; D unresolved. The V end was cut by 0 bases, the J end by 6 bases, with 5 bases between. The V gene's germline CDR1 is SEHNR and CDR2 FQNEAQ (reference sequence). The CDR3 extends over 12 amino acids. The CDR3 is CASSLALQTQYF. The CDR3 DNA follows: TGTGCCAGCAGCTTAGCCCTCCAGACCCAGTACTTC.

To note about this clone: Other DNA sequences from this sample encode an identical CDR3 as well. The CDR3 DNA reads TGCGCCAGCAGCTTGGAGGGAGGTACAGATACGCAGTATTTT. Encoded protein: CASSLEGGTDTQYF. This rearrangement joins TRBV5-1 to TRBJ2-3, with a tentative D call TRBD2 (6 bases). CDR3 size: 14 residues. V gave up 0 bases and J gave up 3 bases, with 8 bases separating them. In germline, CDR1 is SGHRS, CDR2 YFSETQ.

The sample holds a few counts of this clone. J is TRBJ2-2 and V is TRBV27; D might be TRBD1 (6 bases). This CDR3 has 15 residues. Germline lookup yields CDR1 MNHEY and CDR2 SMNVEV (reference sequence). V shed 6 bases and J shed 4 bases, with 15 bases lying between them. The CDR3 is CASSSDRPSTGELFF. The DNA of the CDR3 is TGTGCCAGCAGCTCCGACAGGCCCAGCACCGGGGAGCTGTTTTTT.

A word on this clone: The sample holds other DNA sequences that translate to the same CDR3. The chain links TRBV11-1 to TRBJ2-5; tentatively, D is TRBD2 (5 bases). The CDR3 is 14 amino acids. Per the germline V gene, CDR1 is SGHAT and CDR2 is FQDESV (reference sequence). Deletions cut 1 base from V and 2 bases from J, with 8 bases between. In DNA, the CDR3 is TGTGCCAGCAGCTTAGGTTCGGGGCAAGAGACCCAGTACTTC. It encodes CASSLGSGQETQYF.

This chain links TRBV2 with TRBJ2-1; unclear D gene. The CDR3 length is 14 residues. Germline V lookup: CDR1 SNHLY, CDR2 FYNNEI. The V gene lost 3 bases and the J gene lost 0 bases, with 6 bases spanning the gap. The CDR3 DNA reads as TGTGCCAGCAGTGATTGGAGCTCCTACAATGAGCAGTTCTTC. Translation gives CASSDWSSYNEQFF.

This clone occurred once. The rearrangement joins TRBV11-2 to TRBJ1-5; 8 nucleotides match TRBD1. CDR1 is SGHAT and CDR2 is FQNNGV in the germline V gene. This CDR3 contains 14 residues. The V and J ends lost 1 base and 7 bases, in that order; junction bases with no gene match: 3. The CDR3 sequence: CASSLGDRPQPQHF. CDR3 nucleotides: TGTGCCAGCAGCTTAGGGGACAGGCCCCAGCCCCAGCATTTT.

Here the CDR3 reads CASSQGVHNSYEQYF. The CDR3 nucleotides are TGTGCCAGTAGCCAGGGGGTCCATAACTCCTACGAGCAGTACTTC. The chain has TRBV19 and TRBJ2-7, with TRBD1 identical over 7 bases. Germline CDR1 reads LNHDA; CDR2 reads SQIVND (reference sequence). V shed 6 bases and J 0 bases; nucleotides not matched to a gene: 8. CDR3 length: 15 residues. The full variable domain, completed using reference TRBV19 and TRBJ2-7, is DGGITQSPKYLFRKEGQNVTLSCEQNLNHDAMYWYRQDPGQGLRLIYYSQIVNDFQKGDIAEGYSVSREKKESFPLTVTSAQKNPTAFYLCASSQGVHNSYEQYFGPGTRLTVT.

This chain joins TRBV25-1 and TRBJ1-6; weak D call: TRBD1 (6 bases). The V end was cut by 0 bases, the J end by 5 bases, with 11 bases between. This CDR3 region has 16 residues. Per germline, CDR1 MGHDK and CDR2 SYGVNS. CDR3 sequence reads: CASSEYRGKDNSPLHF. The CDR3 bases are TGTGCCAGCAGTGAATACAGGGGAAAGGATAATTCACCCCTCCACTTT.